This T cell receptor beta chain was identified in a study of Ad26.COV2.S vaccination and SARS-CoV-2 variants. Measured with immunoSEQ multiplex PCR; TCRdb has only the in-frame clones, and not every one. The table has 300,000 to 400,000 clones, 70% to 90% seen once. Treatment noted: around 19 received Ad26.COV2.S at low or high dose, single or two shots; several received placebo; per-sample allocation not given. All samples were drawn on day 63, counting from the first vaccine or placebo injection. V lost 5 bases and J lost 9, with 17 bases in between. The CDR3 loop spans 14 amino acids. Germline CDR1 and CDR2: SGHTA and FQGTGA.

This receptor was taken from a person aged 18-65 years who received the Ad26.COV2.S COVID-19 vaccine or a placebo. Sequencing used peripheral blood, obtained in a trial of Ad26.COV2.S vaccine versus placebo. This sequence joins TRBV7-3 and TRBJ2-1; tentative D call: TRBD2 (5 bases). CDR3 nucleotide sequence: TGTGCCAGCAGCGCCCGAACTAGGGAAAGTGAGCAGTTCTTC. Protein: CASSARTRESEQFF.